This T cell receptor (beta chain) came from a study of T cell repertoires in cytomegalovirus infection. Findings and caveats of the study: It was HLA-C-restricted CMV-specific TCR beta clonotypes that dominated the response ex vivo.

This clonotype is a singleton in its sample. Its antigen remains unidentified. TCRdb re-analysed the reads in MiXCR, keeping a single row per CDR3 protein. There are around 300,000 distinct CDR3 sequences in the sample; about 20% occur only once, and about 21% lies in the top ten. V gave up 7 bases and J gave up 2 bases; unmatched junction bases: 6. The CDR3 extends over 14 amino acids. Per the germline V gene, CDR1 is SGDLS and CDR2 is YYNGEE. J is TRBJ2-1 and V is TRBV9, with TRBD2 identical over 7 bases. The sample was cultured PBMCs, taken from culture after CMV antigen stimulation. The clonotype originates from a human donor in good health (CMV status not recorded). Some clones in this sample may be carry-over from other donors' samples. The CDR3 nucleotides read TGTGCCAGCGGGGGGGGGAACACCTACAATGAGCAGTTCTTC. It encodes CASGGGNTYNEQFF. Full variable domain (missing parts from reference TRBV9 and TRBJ2-1): DSGVTQTPKHLITATGQRVTLRCSPRSGDLSVYWYQQSLDQGLQFLIQYYNGEERAKGNILERFSAQQFPDLHSELNLSSLELGDSALYFCASGGGNTYNEQFFGPGTRLTVL.